The sequence of this TCR beta chain was determined in a study of blood T cells in healthy people across ages. Study results and limitations: Per million T cells, the diversity of TCR beta decreased roughly linearly as age advanced. A strong correlation was seen between TCR beta diversity and naive T cell percentage.

For the second PCR, which ran for 7 to 11 cycles, a sample-barcoded 5' primer and a J-beta primer mix were used. Individual samples furnished no less than 2.5 million CDR3-containing paired-end reads apiece. TCRdb analysed the 5' RACE reads with MiXCR anew, one entry per CDR3 protein. In the table there are roughly 1.7 million distinct CDR3 sequences, almost 35% of which are singletons. In regard to this clonotype: The antigen is unknown.

The individuals who served as donors were healthy Caucasians living in Russia, aged roughly 6 to 100. This TCR came from a woman in her thirties in good health. Sequences were obtained from blood.

The DNA for the CDR3 is TGTGCCAGCAGCCGAACTAGCGGGGGGGCTAGAGATACGCAGTATTTT. Protein product: CASSRTSGGARDTQYF. The V and J genes are TRBV7-3 and TRBJ2-3; the match to TRBD2 covers 13 bases. CDR1 is SGHTA and CDR2 is FQGTGA in the germline V gene. V dropped 5 bases and J dropped 5; count of bases not matched to a gene: 7. This CDR3 is 16 amino acids long. Full variable domain (missing parts from reference TRBV7-3 and TRBJ2-3): GAGVSQTPSNKVTEKGKYVELRCDPISGHTALYWYRQSLGQGPEFLIYFQGTGAADDSGLPNDRFFAVRPEGSVSTLKIQRTERGDSAVYLCASSRTSGGARDTQYFGPGTRLTVL.